Sequencing of this T cell receptor beta chain was carried out in a study of T cell repertoires in cytomegalovirus infection. About the research overall: It can be stated that public TCR beta signatures indicated CMV infection as well as a matching HLA type.

Notes on this clonotype: Its target is unknown.

MiXCR, applied by TCRdb to the reads, yields one record per CDR3 protein. The sample records 100,000 or so distinct CDR3 sequences, about 31% being singletons. Trimming removed 2 bases from V and 10 bases from J, with 7 bases in between. Germline V gene lookup returns CDR1 SGHDT and CDR2 YYEEEE. This CDR3 comprises 11 residues. This receptor was identified in a human donor in good health (CMV status not recorded). Some clones in this sample may be carry-over from other donors' samples. The rearrangement joins TRBV5-6 to TRBJ2-1; D uncertain. Sample: CD8+ T cells from cultured PBMCs, taken from culture after CMV antigen stimulation. CDR3 DNA sequence: TGTGCCAGCAGCTTAGCCGAAGAGCAGTTCTTC. Translating gives CASSLAEEQFF.